The clone carrying this T cell receptor (beta chain) came up once. The data were taken from a study of blood T cell repertoires in COVID-19. Across the whole study: The United States, Italy and Spain provided the acute and convalescent COVID-19 samples.

The protocol was immunoSEQ multiplex PCR, while the TCRdb copy is restricted to in-frame clones and leaves out a portion. This table has roughly 190,000 clones, 90% to 95% appearing once. The CDR3 has 17 residues. Trimming pared 0 bases from V and 1 base from J, leaving 15 bases between. Looked up from germline, CDR1 is LGHDT and CDR2 is YNNKEL (reference sequence). The chain carries TRBV3-1 (or the pseudogene TRBV3-2) and TRBJ1-2; D uncertain. This TCR was sampled from a man younger than 45 with COVID-19, enrolled during active disease. The sequenced sample consisted of peripheral blood. CDR3 in amino acids: CASSQDIRGRGNYGYTF. CDR3 nucleotide sequence: TGTGCCAGCAGCCAAGATATCCGGGGAAGAGGTAACTATGGCTACACCTTC.